The next 16 T cell receptor beta chains were all read from a single sample in a study of shared clonotypes between healthy human individuals. The table came from immunoSEQ multiplex PCR; TCRdb's copy has only in-frame clones and leaves some out. Seen here are some 2,000,000 clones, 85% to 95% observed once, and the top ten hold 0.1% to 0.15%. The sequencing input was naive CD4+ T cells sorted from blood. Indicated subset: CD45RA+ positively selected. The receptor source for this set is a man younger than 35 in good health.

V usage is TRBV28 and J usage is TRBJ1-2; no definite D call. This CDR3 has 14 residues. With 4 bases removed from V and 10 bases from J, the gap between germline ends came to 19 bases. Germline V gives CDR1 MDHEN, CDR2 SYDVKM. The CDR3 sequence: CASSSPYSGIVYTF. In DNA, the CDR3 is TGTGCCAGCAGTTCTCCTTACAGCGGAATTGTCTACACCTTC.

The V call is TRBV6-5, the J call TRBJ1-5; 10 bases fit TRBD1. V shed 6 bases, J shed 3 bases, and the junction held 5 bases outside the gene matches. This CDR3 region has 15 residues. Germline V CDR1 and CDR2: MNHEY, SVGAGI. The CDR3 is CASRIGQGVNQPQHF. The CDR3 bases are TGTGCCAGCAGGATCGGACAGGGGGTCAATCAGCCCCAGCATTTT.

On this clone: Just one base apart from a much larger clone, this may be a read error. The rearrangement uses TRBV6-5 and TRBJ1-5, with 11 bases matching TRBD1. With 6 bases clipped from V and 6 bases from J, the junction kept 1 base outside the gene matches. Per germline, CDR1 MNHEY and CDR2 SVGAGI. This CDR3 region has 13 residues. CDR3 sequence (DNA): TGTGCCAGCAGGGGGACAGGGGGTCAGCCCCAGCATTTT. This sequence encodes CASRGTGGQPQHF.

This sequence joins TRBV5-1 and TRBJ2-2; the match to TRBD2 covers 10 bases. Germline trimming cut 6 bases from V and 5 bases from J; bases unmatched to any gene: 10. Germline values: CDR1 SGHRS, CDR2 YFSETQ. This CDR3 is built from 16 residues. The CDR3 sequence: CASNLLAGVGTGELFF. The CDR3 DNA reads TGCGCCAGCAATCTGCTAGCGGGAGTGGGAACCGGGGAGCTGTTTTTT.

The V call is TRBV10-2, the J call TRBJ1-6; 11 bases align to TRBD1. This CDR3 has 14 residues. Looked up from germline, CDR1 is WSHSY and CDR2 is SAAADI. V shed 9 bases, J shed 7 bases, and the junction held 5 bases outside the gene matches. The CDR3 sequence: CASKDRGLNSPLHF. The CDR3 coding sequence is TGCGCCAGTAAGGACAGGGGGCTAAATTCACCCCTCCACTTT.

The gene calls are TRBV30 and TRBJ1-5, with a weak D call TRBD1 (6 bases). The CDR3 spans 15 residues. V was trimmed by 0 bases and J by 5 bases, leaving 14 bases between them. Germline lookup yields CDR1 GTSNPN and CDR2 SVGIG (reference sequence). The CDR3 bases are TGTGCCTGGAGTGTCAGGGGCCTTATAGATCAGCCCCAGCATTTT. Encoded protein: CAWSVRGLIDQPQHF.

V usage is TRBV5-1 and J usage is TRBJ2-7; 13 bases are shared with TRBD2. Germline CDR1 reads SGHRS; CDR2 reads YFSETQ. The CDR3 covers 17 residues. The junction had 9 bases not matched to a gene; V was cut back by 0 bases and J by 6 bases. The CDR3 DNA reads TGCGCCAGCAGCTTGGGTCCGATAACTAGCGGGGGGGCCGAGCAGTACTTC. Its translation: CASSLGPITSGGAEQYF.

The rearrangement joins TRBV30 to TRBJ2-1, with 8 bases fitting TRBD1. CDR3 length: 13 amino acids. The V gene's germline CDR1 is GTSNPN and CDR2 SVGIG (reference sequence). The V and J ends lost 0 bases and 6 bases, in that order; junction bases with no gene match: 1. CDR3 coding DNA: TGTGCCTGGAGTGTAACAGGGGGCAATGAGCAGTTCTTC. Amino acid sequence: CAWSVTGGNEQFF.

The CDR3 here is CASSPVEHRTDTQYF. The CDR3 DNA is TGTGCCAGCAGCCCGGTAGAGCATCGCACAGATACGCAGTATTTT. This chain joins TRBV5-5 and TRBJ2-3; D not resolved. Germline V gene sequence: CDR1 SGHKS, CDR2 YYEKEE (reference sequence). V lost 4 bases to trimming and J lost 1 base, with 13 bases between them. There are 15 residues in the CDR3. Filled out from reference TRBV5-5 and TRBJ2-3, the complete variable domain reads DAGVTQSPTHLIKTRGQQVTLRCSPISGHKSVSWYQQVLGQGPQFIFQYYEKEERGRGNFPDRFSARQFPNYSSELNVNALLLGDSALYLCASSPVEHRTDTQYFGPGTRLTVL.

The chain uses TRBV2 and TRBJ1-4, with 7 bases fitting TRBD1. After removal of 6 bases from V and 8 bases from J, the junction contained 3 bases not matched to a gene. Germline values: CDR1 SNHLY, CDR2 FYNNEI. The CDR3 has 12 amino acids. In nucleotides, the CDR3 is TGTGCCAGCAGAGAGGGGGCGGAAAAACTGTTTTTT. Translated: CASREGAEKLFF.

A single count supports this clone. The chain uses TRBV6-5 and TRBJ1-2; 8 bases match TRBD1. The CDR3 sequence is 13 residues long. Unmatched junction bases numbered 8, after V lost 7 bases and J lost 7 bases. Looked up from germline, CDR1 is MNHEY and CDR2 is SVGAGI. This chain's CDR3 is CASTTDRAGGYTF. CDR3 DNA sequence: TGTGCCAGCACGACGGACAGGGCGGGTGGCTACACCTTC.

V usage is TRBV10-3 and J usage is TRBJ1-1; the D gene is possibly TRBD1 (6 bases). The CDR3 loop spans 18 amino acids. V lost 4 bases and J lost 0, with 21 bases in between. Per the germline V gene, CDR1 is ENHRY and CDR2 is SYGVKD. CDR3 residues: CAISASPQGRWVNTEAFF. In nucleotides, the CDR3 is TGTGCCATCAGTGCGTCACCCCAGGGGAGATGGGTGAACACTGAAGCTTTCTTT.

This chain joins TRBV7-9 and TRBJ2-2, with D possibly matching TRBD2 (6 bases). CDR1 and CDR2 from the germline V gene are SEHNR and FQNEAQ (reference sequence). This CDR3 has 14 amino acids. Trimming stripped 3 bases from V and 3 bases from J, with 8 bases between. The CDR3 bases are TGTGCCAGCAGCTTGGGACTTCACACCGGGGAGCTGTTTTTT. This gives the protein CASSLGLHTGELFF. Based on the CDR3 plus reference TRBV7-9 and TRBJ2-2, the full variable domain is DTGVSQNPRHKITKRGQNVTFRCDPISEHNRLYWYRQTLGQGPEFLTYFQNEAQLEKSRLLSDRFSAERPKGSFSTLEIQRTEQGDSAMYLCASSLGLHTGELFFGEGSRLTVL.

Concerning this clone: This sample also contains other DNA sequences that code for the same CDR3. The genes are TRBV30 and TRBJ1-2, with 7 bases identical to TRBD1. After removal of 3 bases from V and 8 bases from J, the junction contained 9 bases not matched to a gene. Germline V lookup: CDR1 GTSNPN, CDR2 SVGIG (reference sequence). CDR3 length equals 13 residues. The CDR3 DNA follows: TGTGCCTGGAGCGTTGACAGGGTTGACGGCTACACCTTC. Amino acid sequence: CAWSVDRVDGYTF.

The rearrangement joins TRBV7-9 to TRBJ1-1, with D uncertain. The CDR3 runs to 15 residues. Germline CDR1 and CDR2: SEHNR and FQNEAQ (reference sequence). Trimming stripped 2 bases from V and 1 base from J, with 11 bases between. CDR3 protein: CASSLSVVGNTEAFF. In nucleotides, the CDR3 is TGTGCCAGCAGCTTATCTGTGGTTGGGAACACTGAAGCTTTCTTT.

A note on this clone: Other DNA variants within this sample encode the same CDR3. The V call is TRBV28, the J call TRBJ1-2; 12 bases are shared with TRBD1. V gave up 6 bases and J gave up 2 bases; unmatched junction bases: 1. The CDR3 runs to 14 residues. The germline gives CDR1 MDHEN, CDR2 SYDVKM. This chain's CDR3 is CASRGTGGNYGYTF. CDR3 sequence (DNA): TGTGCCAGCAGGGGGACAGGGGGCAACTATGGCTACACCTTC.